A single sample gave rise to the 11 T cell receptor beta chains below, sequenced in a study of blood T cell repertoires in COVID-19. TCRdb's table, derived via immunoSEQ multiplex PCR, lists solely in-frame clones and lacks some. The sample shows about 110,000 clones, around 80% of them seen only once. Sequencing was carried out using peripheral blood. All receptors come from a man of 80 years or more with COVID-19, enrolled during active disease.

The V call is TRBV9, the J call TRBJ2-5; D unclear. V shed 0 bases and J shed 5 bases, with 8 bases lying between them. From germline, CDR1 is SGDLS and CDR2 YYNGEE. The CDR3 runs to 13 residues. The CDR3 is CASSVGDSETQYF. CDR3 bases: TGTGCCAGCAGCGTAGGAGACTCGGAGACCCAGTACTTC.

V usage is TRBV5-1 and J usage is TRBJ1-2; 7 bases fit TRBD1. The germline CDR1 and CDR2 sequences are SGHRS and YFSETQ. The V segment lost 0 bases and the J segment 2 bases; nucleotides outside the gene matches: 7. The CDR3 spans 16 residues. The CDR3 nucleotides read TGCGCCAGCAGCTTGGCCACAGGGGCAGGGAACTATGGCTACACCTTC. Its translation is CASSLATGAGNYGYTF.

CDR3 loop: CASSNAAVSNTGELFF. CDR3 nucleotide sequence: TGTGCCAGCAGCAACGCTGCAGTCTCGAACACCGGGGAGCTGTTTTTT. The V gene is TRBV7-9, the J gene TRBJ2-2; D unclear. V dropped 5 bases and J dropped 0 bases, with 13 bases sitting between them. Germline-derived CDR1 and CDR2 are SEHNR and FQNEAQ (reference sequence). This CDR3 region has 16 residues.

This sequence joins TRBV10-3 and TRBJ1-4; TRBD1 might be the D (5 bases). CDR1 and CDR2 from the germline V gene are ENHRY and SYGVKD. The CDR3 loop spans 13 amino acids. Between the trimmed V and J ends, which lost 2 bases and 10 bases, there was a span of 11 bases. The CDR3 reads CAISEDQGGKLFF. DNA for the CDR3: TGTGCCATCAGTGAGGACCAGGGTGGAAAACTGTTTTTT.

This rearrangement joins TRBV14 to TRBJ2-1, with 13 bases identical to TRBD2. CDR3 length equals 17 residues. V trimming: 3 bases; J trimming: 5 bases; junction bases outside the gene matches: 7. Germline CDR1 SGHDN, CDR2 FVKESK. In DNA form, the CDR3 reads TGTGCCAGCAGCCACCCCACTAGCGGGAGGGCCCACAATGAGCAGTTCTTC. It translates to CASSHPTSGRAHNEQFF.

The CDR3 DNA sequence: TGTGCCAGCAGCTCTTGGCCCCAAGAGACCCAGTACTTC. Amino acid sequence: CASSSWPQETQYF. This sequence joins TRBV5-6 and TRBJ2-5; D unclear. CDR3 length: 13 amino acids. V gave up 3 bases and J gave up 1 base, with 7 bases separating them. CDR1 is SGHDT and CDR2 is YYEEEE in the germline V gene. The full variable domain, with the rest looked up from reference TRBV5-6 and TRBJ2-5, is DAGVTQSPTHLIKTRGQQVTLRCSPKSGHDTVSWYQQALGQGPQFIFQYYEEEERQRGNFPDRFSGHQFPNYSSELNVNALLLGDSALYLCASSSWPQETQYFGPGTRLLVL.

The V and J genes are TRBV7-2 and TRBJ2-1, with D unclear. Germline V lookup: CDR1 SGHTA, CDR2 FQGNSA. Trimming took 5 bases from V and 0 from J, leaving 11 bases between them. The CDR3 loop spans 15 amino acids. The CDR3 is CASSPGGGSYNEQFF. In DNA form, the CDR3 reads TGTGCCAGCAGCCCCGGCGGCGGCTCCTACAATGAGCAGTTCTTC. The variable domain in full, completed from reference TRBV7-2 and TRBJ2-1, reads GAGVSQSPSNKVTEKGKDVELRCDPISGHTALYWYRQSLGQGLEFLIYFQGNSAPDKSGLPSDRFSAERTGGSVSTLTIQRTQQEDSAVYLCASSPGGGSYNEQFFGPGTRLTVL.

CDR3 nucleotide sequence: TGTGCCAGCAGTGGAGGGGGCAATCAGCCCCAGCATTTT. This encodes CASSGGGNQPQHF. This chain uses TRBV12-3 or TRBV12-4 with TRBJ1-5, with a tentative D call TRBD1 (5 bases). The V and J ends lost 5 bases and 2 bases respectively, with 7 bases between them. This CDR3 has 13 amino acids.

The CDR3 reads CASSIGTGVVQPQHF. CDR3 DNA: TGTGCCAGTAGTATAGGGACAGGGGTCGTTCAGCCCCAGCATTTT. The chain combines TRBV19 with TRBJ1-5, with 9 bases fitting TRBD1. With V trimmed by 1 base and J by 6 bases, 4 bases remained unmatched. Germline CDR1 and CDR2: LNHDA and SQIVND (reference sequence). The CDR3 runs 15 residues. The full variable domain, its missing parts supplied by reference TRBV19 and TRBJ1-5, is DGGITQSPKYLFRKEGQNVTLSCEQNLNHDAMYWYRQDPGQGLRLIYYSQIVNDFQKGDIAEGYSVSREKKESFPLTVTSAQKNPTAFYLCASSIGTGVVQPQHFGDGTRLSIL.

In nucleotides, the CDR3 is TGTGCCAGCAGTTTATTTATGCCTTCCAAAAGCCAAAATGGCTACACCTTC. This sequence encodes CASSLFMPSKSQNGYTF. The V call is TRBV27, the J call TRBJ1-2; D remains ambiguous. Trimming took off 1 base at V and 6 bases at J, with 21 bases between the two ends. The CDR3 runs 17 residues. Germline-derived CDR1 and CDR2 are MNHEY and SMNVEV (reference sequence).

The V and J genes are TRBV24-1 and TRBJ2-1, with 8 bases identical to TRBD2. The CDR3 is made up of 16 amino acids. V dropped 6 bases and J dropped 3; count of bases not matched to a gene: 9. Germline V gives CDR1 KGHDR, CDR2 SFDVKD. The CDR3 DNA follows: TGTGCCACCAGTAATCTCCTGGCGGGAGGCTACAATGAGCAGTTCTTC. Translated: CATSNLLAGGYNEQFF.